What follows is one TCR beta chain and its context. Primers used in a second PCR of about 6 to 12 cycles were a sample-barcoded 5' primer and a J-beta primer mix. TCRdb re-analysed the 5' RACE reads in MiXCR, keeping a single row per CDR3 protein. The table includes 700,000 or so distinct CDR3 sequences, 40% to 45% detected once. Losses at the gene ends were 0 bases for V and 8 bases for J; bases not matched to a gene: 8. Germline CDR1 and CDR2: DFQATT and SNEGSKA (reference sequence). The CDR3 has 16 residues. The source of the sample is a study of blood T cells in healthy people across ages. The rearrangement joins TRBV20-1 to TRBJ2-1; TRBD2 agrees at 12 bases. Material for sequencing was blood. The receptor was isolated from an elderly man in good health. As DNA, the CDR3 is TGCAGTGCTAGAGATTTGAGGACTAGCGGGACCTATGAGCAGTTCTTC. Translated: CSARDLRTSGTYEQFF.